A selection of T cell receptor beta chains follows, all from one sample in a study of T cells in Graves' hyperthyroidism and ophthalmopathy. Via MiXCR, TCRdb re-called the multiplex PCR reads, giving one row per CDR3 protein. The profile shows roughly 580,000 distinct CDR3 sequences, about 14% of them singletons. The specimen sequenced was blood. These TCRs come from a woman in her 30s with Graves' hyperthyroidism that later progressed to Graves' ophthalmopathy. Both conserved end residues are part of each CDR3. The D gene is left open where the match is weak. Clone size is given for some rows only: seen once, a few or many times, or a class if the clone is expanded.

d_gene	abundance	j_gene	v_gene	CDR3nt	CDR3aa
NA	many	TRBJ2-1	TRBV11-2	TGTGCCAGCAGCTTTGCGTCTGATGATGAGCAGTTCTTC	CASSFASDDEQFF
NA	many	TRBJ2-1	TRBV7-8	TGTGCCAGCAGCCGGACAGCATCCTCCTACAATGAGCAGTTCTTC	CASSRTASSYNEQFF
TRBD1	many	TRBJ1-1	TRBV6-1	TGTGCCAGCAGTTCTACCCCCCTGACAGGGGGAACTGAAGCTTTCTTT	CASSSTPLTGGTEAFF
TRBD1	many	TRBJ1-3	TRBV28	TGTGCCAGCAGGACAACCAGGGGGGGGATCGCTGGAAACACCATATATTTT	CASRTTRGGIAGNTIYF
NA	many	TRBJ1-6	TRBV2	TGTGCCAGCAGTACGTCCACGGTGGGCTCACCCCTCCACTTT	CASSTSTVGSPLHF
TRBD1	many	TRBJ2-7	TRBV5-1	TGCGCCAGCAGCTTGCGGGGGACAGGGATATACGAGCAGTACTTC	CASSLRGTGIYEQYF
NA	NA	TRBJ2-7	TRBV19	TGTGCCAGTAGTACGAGTAGGGGGGCGTCGGACGAGCAGTACTTC	CASSTSRGASDEQYF
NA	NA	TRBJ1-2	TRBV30	TGTGCCTGGAGTGTAATCGCCTACTATGGCTACACCTTC	CAWSVIAYYGYTF
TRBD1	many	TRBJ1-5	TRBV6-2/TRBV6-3	TGTGCCAGCAGTTACTCGAGGAGGACAGGGCTACAGCCACCCAATCAGCCCCAGCATTTT	CASSYSRRTGLQPPNQPQHF
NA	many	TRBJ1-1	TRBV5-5	TGTGCCAGCAGCTTGACCTTAGATGGGGGTGAAGCTTTCTTT	CASSLTLDGGEAFF
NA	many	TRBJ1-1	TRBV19	TGTGCCAGTAGTATAGCCGCCACTGAAGCTTTCTTT	CASSIAATEAFF
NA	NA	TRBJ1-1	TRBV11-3	TGTGCCAACAGCTTAACCCTAACAGGGCTGAACACTGAAGCTTTCTTT	CANSLTLTGLNTEAFF